Presented here are 4 T cell receptor beta chains from one specimen sequenced in a study of cytomegalovirus exposure and HLA in healthy donors. 13 Jbeta primers and 60 Vbeta primers were used for the PCR. The data were produced by immunoSEQ multiplex PCR, yet TCRdb's version contains in-frame clones alone and is incomplete. The table has roughly 190,000 clones, over 70% seen once. Sequenced sample: PBMCs. Source of these receptors: a middle-aged man in good health and CMV-seronegative.

For this clone: One end of the junction varies from germline; a read error may be responsible. The chain combines TRBV7-9 with TRBJ2-2; D gene ambiguous. This CDR3 comprises 16 residues. Germline lookup yields CDR1 SEHNR and CDR2 FQNEAQ (reference sequence). The DNA for the CDR3 is TGTTCCAGCAGCTTATACATCACAGACAACACCGGGGAGCTGTTTTTT. This encodes CSSSLYITDNTGELFF.

This chain joins TRBV7-9 and TRBJ1-4; D unresolved. Germline CDR1 reads SEHNR; CDR2 reads FQNEAQ (reference sequence). The CDR3 is 12 residues long. Trimming shortened V by 4 bases and J by 4 bases, and 4 bases separated the two germline ends. The CDR3 is CASSSFNEKLFF. The CDR3 bases are TGTGCCAGCAGCTCATTTAATGAAAAACTGTTTTTT.

The rearrangement links TRBV4-2 to TRBJ2-7; D might be TRBD1 (6 bases). Trimming took off 4 bases at V and 2 bases at J, with 12 bases between the two ends. The CDR3 sequence is 14 residues long. Germline V gene lookup returns CDR1 LGHNA and CDR2 YNFKEQ. The chain's CDR3 is CASSLPDRTYEQYF. As DNA, the CDR3 is TGTGCCAGCAGCCTACCGGACAGAACCTACGAGCAGTACTTC.

This chain joins TRBV30 and TRBJ2-3; 12 nucleotides match TRBD2. Per germline, CDR1 GTSNPN and CDR2 SVGIG (reference sequence). With 2 bases clipped from V and 6 bases from J, the junction kept 3 bases outside the gene matches. This CDR3 is 14 amino acids long. CDR3 loop: CAWSRTSGADTQYF. The CDR3 bases are TGTGCCTGGAGTAGGACTAGCGGGGCGGATACGCAGTATTTT.